This TCR beta chain stems from a study of post-analysis software for immune sequencing data. As for the study in general: Some patients lacked subtype; others had relapsing-remitting, secondary progressive or progressive-relapsing disease. Study-level results: Patients had higher frequencies than controls of roughly 5 TRBV segments, including TRBV5-6, TRBV5-1 and TRBV20-1.

The ends were cut back, 2 bases at V and 12 bases at J, with 14 bases in the middle. The CDR3 contains 14 residues. Per the germline V gene, CDR1 is SNHLY and CDR2 is FYNNEI. A note on this clonotype: The antigen is undetermined.

Included in the TCR beta cDNA libraries were unique molecular identifiers. One entry per CDR3 protein results from TCRdb running MiXCR on the PCR reads. The profile shows some 690,000 distinct CDR3 sequences, roughly 29% of them singletons. Sequenced input: blood. The TCR sequence derives from a girl aged 10-17 years with multiple sclerosis. The chain is built from TRBV2 and TRBJ2-6, with D tentatively TRBD1 (6 bases). The CDR3 loop reads CASSESGQPSVLTF. In DNA, the CDR3 is TGTGCCAGCAGTGAATCCGGACAGCCTTCCGTCCTGACTTTC. The whole variable domain, filled in from reference TRBV2 and TRBJ2-6, reads EPEVTQTPSHQVTQMGQEVILRCVPISNHLYFYWYRQILGQKVEFLVSFYNNEISEKSEIFDDQFSVERPDGSNFTLKIRSTKLEDSAMYFCASSESGQPSVLTFGAGSRLTVL.